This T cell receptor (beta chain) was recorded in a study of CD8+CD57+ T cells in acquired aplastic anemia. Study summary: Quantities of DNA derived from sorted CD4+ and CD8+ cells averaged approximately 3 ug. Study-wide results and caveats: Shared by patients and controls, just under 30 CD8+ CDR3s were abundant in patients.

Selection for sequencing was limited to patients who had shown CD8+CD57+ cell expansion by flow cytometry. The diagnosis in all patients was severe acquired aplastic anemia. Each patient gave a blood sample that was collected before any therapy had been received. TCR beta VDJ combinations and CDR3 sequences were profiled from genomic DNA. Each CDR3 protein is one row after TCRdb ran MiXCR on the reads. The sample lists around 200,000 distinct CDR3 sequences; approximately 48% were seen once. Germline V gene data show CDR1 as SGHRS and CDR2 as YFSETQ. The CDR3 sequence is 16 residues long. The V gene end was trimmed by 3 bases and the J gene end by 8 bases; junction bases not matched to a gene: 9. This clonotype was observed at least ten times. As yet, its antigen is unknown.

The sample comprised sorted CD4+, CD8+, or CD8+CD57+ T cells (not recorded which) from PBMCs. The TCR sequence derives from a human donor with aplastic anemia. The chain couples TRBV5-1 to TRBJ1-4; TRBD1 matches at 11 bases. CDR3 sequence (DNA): TGCGCCAGCAGCTCTTTAGGACAGGGGGCAGGCGAAAAACTGTTTTTT. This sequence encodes CASSSLGQGAGEKLFF.